The present entry profiles one TCR beta chain with its context. Its antigen is not known. The data are from a study of T cell responses to AZD1222 COVID-19 vaccine. V was clipped by 2 bases and J by 8 bases; unmatched bases: 3. Germline V lookup: CDR1 MRHNA, CDR2 SNTAGT. This CDR3 has 14 amino acids. Study-level results: The span of vaccine-associated CD4 TCRs extended across spike, with dominance at 160-218 and 743-854. The sample set comprised mostly white British donors with more females, and clonal diversity was possibly underestimated. Epitopes outside B.1.351 and B.1.1.7 mutated regions reportedly drew nearly half of spike TCRs. Spike-specific TCR breadth and depth both grew after two AZD1222 doses.

Sequencing was performed with immunoSEQ multiplex PCR; in TCRdb, only in-frame clones are kept and a portion is missing. Among more than 100,000 clones listed, about 88% were seen once. The rearrangement uses TRBV6-4 and TRBJ2-1, with 10 bases that match TRBD2. The source is an adult in good health. The sample here was peripheral blood, taken on day 0 of AZD1222 vaccination. CDR3 in amino acids: CASSDSGRAYEQFF. The DNA of the CDR3 is TGTGCCAGCAGTGACAGCGGGAGGGCGTATGAGCAGTTCTTC.